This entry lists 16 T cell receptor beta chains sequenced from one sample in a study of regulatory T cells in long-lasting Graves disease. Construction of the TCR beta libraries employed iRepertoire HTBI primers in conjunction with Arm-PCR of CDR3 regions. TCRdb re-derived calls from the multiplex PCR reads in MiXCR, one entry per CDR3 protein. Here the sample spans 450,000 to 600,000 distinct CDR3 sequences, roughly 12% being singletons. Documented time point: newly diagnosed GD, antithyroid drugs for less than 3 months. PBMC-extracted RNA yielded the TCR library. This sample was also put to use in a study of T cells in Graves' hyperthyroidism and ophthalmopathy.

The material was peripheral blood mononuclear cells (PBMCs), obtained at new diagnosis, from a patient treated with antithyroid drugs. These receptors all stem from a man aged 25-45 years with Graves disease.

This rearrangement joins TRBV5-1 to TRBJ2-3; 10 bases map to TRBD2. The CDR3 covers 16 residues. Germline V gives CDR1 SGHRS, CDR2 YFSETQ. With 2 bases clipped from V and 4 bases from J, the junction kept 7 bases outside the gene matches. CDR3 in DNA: TGCGCCAGCAGCTTAAGCGGGGGGGCGCGTGCAGATACGCAGTATTTT. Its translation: CASSLSGGARADTQYF.

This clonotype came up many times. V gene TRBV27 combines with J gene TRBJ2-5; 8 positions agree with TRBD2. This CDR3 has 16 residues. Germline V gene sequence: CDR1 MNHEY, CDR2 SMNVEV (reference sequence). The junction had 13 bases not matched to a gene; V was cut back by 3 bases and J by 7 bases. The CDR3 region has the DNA TGTGCCAGCAGTTTCCGCTATAGCGGGACGCCCGGGACCCAGTACTTC. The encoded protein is CASSFRYSGTPGTQYF.

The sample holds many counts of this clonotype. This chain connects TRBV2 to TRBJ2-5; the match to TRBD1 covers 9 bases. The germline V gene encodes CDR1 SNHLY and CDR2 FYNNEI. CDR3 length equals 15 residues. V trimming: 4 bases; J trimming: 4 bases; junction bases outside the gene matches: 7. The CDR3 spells CASSVHRGPGETQYF. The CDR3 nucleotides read TGTGCCAGCAGTGTCCACAGGGGGCCGGGAGAGACCCAGTACTTC.

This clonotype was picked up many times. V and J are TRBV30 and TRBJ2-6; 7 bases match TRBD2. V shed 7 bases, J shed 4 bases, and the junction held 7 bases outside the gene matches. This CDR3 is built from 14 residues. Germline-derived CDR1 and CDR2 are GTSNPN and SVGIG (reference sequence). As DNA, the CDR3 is TGTGCCTATCCGGGAGGCGCAGGGGCCAACGTCCTGACTTTC. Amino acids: CAYPGGAGANVLTF.

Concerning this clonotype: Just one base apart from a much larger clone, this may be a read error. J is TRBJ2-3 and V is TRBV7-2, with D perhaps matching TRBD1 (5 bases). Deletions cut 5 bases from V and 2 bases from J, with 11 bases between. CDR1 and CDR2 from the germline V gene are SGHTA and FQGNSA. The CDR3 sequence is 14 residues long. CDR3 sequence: CASSDWGNTDTQYF. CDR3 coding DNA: TGTGCCAGCAGCGATTGGGGCAACACAGATACGCAGTATTTT.

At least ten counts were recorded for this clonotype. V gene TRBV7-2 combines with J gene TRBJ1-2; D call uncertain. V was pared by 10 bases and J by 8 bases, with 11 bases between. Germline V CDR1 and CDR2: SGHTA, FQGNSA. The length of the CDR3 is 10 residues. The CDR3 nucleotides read TGTGCCACCCGTCGGGAGGGCTACACCTTC. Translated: CATRREGYTF.

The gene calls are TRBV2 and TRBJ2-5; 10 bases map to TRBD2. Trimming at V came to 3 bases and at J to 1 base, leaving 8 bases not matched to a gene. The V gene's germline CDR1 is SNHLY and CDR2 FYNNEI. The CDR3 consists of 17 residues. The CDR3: CASSEGLAGVFQETQYF. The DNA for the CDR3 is TGTGCCAGCAGTGAGGGCCTAGCGGGAGTCTTCCAAGAGACCCAGTACTTC.

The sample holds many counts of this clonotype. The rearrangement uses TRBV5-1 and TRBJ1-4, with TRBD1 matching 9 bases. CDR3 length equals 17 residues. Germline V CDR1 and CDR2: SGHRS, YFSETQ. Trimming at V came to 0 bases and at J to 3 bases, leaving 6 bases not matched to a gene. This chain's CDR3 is CASSLAGTGSANEKLFF. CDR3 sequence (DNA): TGCGCCAGCAGCTTGGCCGGGACAGGGTCGGCTAATGAAAAACTGTTTTTT.

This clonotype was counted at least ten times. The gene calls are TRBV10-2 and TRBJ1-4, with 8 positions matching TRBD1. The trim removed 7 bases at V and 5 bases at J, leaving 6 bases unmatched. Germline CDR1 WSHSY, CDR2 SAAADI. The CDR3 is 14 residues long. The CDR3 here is CASTPDRGNEKLFF. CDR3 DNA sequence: TGCGCCAGCACCCCTGACAGGGGCAATGAAAAACTGTTTTTT.

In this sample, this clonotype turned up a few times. CDR3 sequence: CASSPGTSAEQYF. The CDR3, as DNA: TGTGCCAGCAGCCCCGGGACTTCCGCCGAGCAGTACTTC. V gene TRBV12-3 or TRBV12-4 combines with J gene TRBJ2-7; weak D call: TRBD2 (6 bases). The CDR3 runs 13 residues. The V and J ends lost 6 bases and 6 bases respectively, with 15 bases between them.

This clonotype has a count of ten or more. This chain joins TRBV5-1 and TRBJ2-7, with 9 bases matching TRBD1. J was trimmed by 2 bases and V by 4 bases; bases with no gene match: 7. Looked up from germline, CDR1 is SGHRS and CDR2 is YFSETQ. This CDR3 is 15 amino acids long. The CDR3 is CASSPGQGRAYEQYF. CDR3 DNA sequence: TGCGCCAGCAGCCCGGGACAGGGACGCGCCTACGAGCAGTACTTC. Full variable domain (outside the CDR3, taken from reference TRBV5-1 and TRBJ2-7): KAGVTQTPRYLIKTRGQQVTLSCSPISGHRSVSWYQQTPGQGLQFLFEYFSETQRNKGNFPGRFSGRQFSNSRSEMNVSTLELGDSALYLCASSPGQGRAYEQYFGPGTRLTVT.

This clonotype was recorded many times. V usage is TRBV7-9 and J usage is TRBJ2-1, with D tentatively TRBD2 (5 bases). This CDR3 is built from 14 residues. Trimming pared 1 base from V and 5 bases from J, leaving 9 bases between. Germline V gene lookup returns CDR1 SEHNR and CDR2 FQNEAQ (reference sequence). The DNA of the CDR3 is TGTGCCAGCAGCTTAGTAGTGGGAGACAATGAGCAGTTCTTC. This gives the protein CASSLVVGDNEQFF.

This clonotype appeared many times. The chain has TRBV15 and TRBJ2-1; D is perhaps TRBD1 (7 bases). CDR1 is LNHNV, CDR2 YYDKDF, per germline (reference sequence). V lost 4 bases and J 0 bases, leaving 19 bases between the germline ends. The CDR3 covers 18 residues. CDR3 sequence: CATSIRAGQPNSYNEQFF. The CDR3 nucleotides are TGTGCCACCAGCATTAGGGCGGGACAGCCGAACTCCTACAATGAGCAGTTCTTC. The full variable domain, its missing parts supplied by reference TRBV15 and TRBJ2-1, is DAMVIQNPRYQVTQFGKPVTLSCSQTLNHNVMYWYQQKSSQAPKLLFHYYDKDFNNEADTPDNFQSRRPNTSFCFLDIRSPGLGDTAMYLCATSIRAGQPNSYNEQFFGPGTRLTVL.

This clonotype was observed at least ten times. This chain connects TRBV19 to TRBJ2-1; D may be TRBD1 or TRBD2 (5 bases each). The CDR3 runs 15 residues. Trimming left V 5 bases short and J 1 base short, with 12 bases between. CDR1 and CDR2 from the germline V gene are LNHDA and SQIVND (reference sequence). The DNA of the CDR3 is TGTGCCAGTAGTCCCCTGGGGGTTTCCTACAATGAGCAGTTCTTC. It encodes CASSPLGVSYNEQFF. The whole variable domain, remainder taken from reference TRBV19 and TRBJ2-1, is DGGITQSPKYLFRKEGQNVTLSCEQNLNHDAMYWYRQDPGQGLRLIYYSQIVNDFQKGDIAEGYSVSREKKESFPLTVTSAQKNPTAFYLCASSPLGVSYNEQFFGPGTRLTVL.

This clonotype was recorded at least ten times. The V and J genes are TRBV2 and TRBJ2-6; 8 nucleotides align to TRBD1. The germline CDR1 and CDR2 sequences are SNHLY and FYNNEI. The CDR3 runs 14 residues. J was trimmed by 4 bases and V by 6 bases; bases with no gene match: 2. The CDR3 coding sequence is TGTGCCAGCAGGACAGGGGAAGGGGCCAACGTCCTGACTTTC. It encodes CASRTGEGANVLTF.

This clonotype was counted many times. CDR3 amino acids: CASSLGGGSTTDTQYF. The CDR3 coding sequence is TGCGCCAGCAGCTTGGGCGGCGGGAGTACAACAGATACGCAGTATTTT. The V and J genes are TRBV5-1 and TRBJ2-3; 7 bases are shared with TRBD2. Germline V CDR1 and CDR2: SGHRS, YFSETQ. This CDR3 has 16 amino acids. Trimming at V came to 0 bases and at J to 3 bases, leaving 7 bases not matched to a gene.